Given below is one TCR beta chain in context. Antigen unknown. The entry originates in a study of CD8 T cells in Susac syndrome. Broader study findings: The authors acknowledged that their TCR sequencing and HLA analysis involved a relatively small number of individuals.

A quantity of about 0.5 to 1 ug RNA underwent reverse transcription using random hexamers. Coverage of TCR beta CDR3 amplification by immunoSEQ multiplex PCR extended to 54 Vbeta and 13 Jbeta. In TCRdb, the immunoSEQ multiplex PCR reads were re-called with MiXCR into one record per CDR3 protein. The data show fewer than 150,000 distinct CDR3 sequences, with about 95% seen just once and roughly 0.12% held by the top ten. CDR1 SGHRS and CDR2 YFSETQ come from the germline V gene. There are 13 residues in the CDR3. Trimming removed 1 base from V and 5 bases from J, with 6 bases in between. In blood CD8+ and CD4+ T cells, TCR beta underwent sequencing.

This sequence was found in a human donor in good health. What was sequenced was CD4+ T cells from PBMCs. V is TRBV5-1 and J is TRBJ2-2; D is unresolved. The CDR3, as DNA: TGCGCCAGCAGCTTGACAGTAACCGGGGAGCTGTTTTTT. This codes for CASSLTVTGELFF.